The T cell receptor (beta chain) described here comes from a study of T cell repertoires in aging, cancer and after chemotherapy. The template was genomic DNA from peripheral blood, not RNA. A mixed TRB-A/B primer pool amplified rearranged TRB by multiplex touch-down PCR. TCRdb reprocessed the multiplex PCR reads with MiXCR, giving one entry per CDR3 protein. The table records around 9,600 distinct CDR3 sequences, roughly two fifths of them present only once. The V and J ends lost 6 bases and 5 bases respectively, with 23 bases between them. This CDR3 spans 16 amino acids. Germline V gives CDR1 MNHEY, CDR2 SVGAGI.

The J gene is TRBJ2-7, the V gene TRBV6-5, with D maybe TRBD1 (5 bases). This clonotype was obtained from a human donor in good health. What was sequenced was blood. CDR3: CASSPVPQGGLHEQYF. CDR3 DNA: TGTGCCAGCAGCCCCGTACCTCAGGGTGGTTTGCACGAGCAGTACTTC.